This is a list of T cell receptor beta chains from one sample in a study of low-dose radiotherapy and immunotherapy resistance in tumors. A single record per CDR3 protein comes from TCRdb applying MiXCR to the reads. This sample has tens of thousands of distinct CDR3 sequences; 25% to 40% occur once, and the top ten carry 3.7%. The sequencing used PBMCs, collected before treatment. Receptors were obtained from a male donor with gallbladder cancer. Each CDR3 is given with its conserved first and last residue. D genes are given only for firm matches. The listing skips clone size in some rows; elsewhere it reads once, few, many or a size class.

D gene | clone size | J gene | V gene | CDR3 protein | CDR3 DNA
TRBD1 | NA | TRBJ1-2 | TRBV5-1 | CASSLGQAGSYGYTF | TGCGCCAGCAGCCTGGGACAGGCCGGGAGCTACGGCTACACCTTC
NA | many | TRBJ2-6 | TRBV24-1 | CAAGQGPSGANVLTF | TGTGCCGCGGGTCAGGGCCCCTCTGGGGCCAACGTCCTGACTTTC
TRBD2 | many | TRBJ2-1 | TRBV7-3 | CASSLRLAGRNEQFF | TGTGCCAGCAGCCTCCGACTAGCGGGGCGCAATGAGCAGTTCTTC
NA | NA | TRBJ2-6 | TRBV7-9 | CASSYSGGRAGANVLTF | TGTGCCAGCAGCTACTCCGGAGGGCGTGCTGGGGCCAACGTCCTGACTTTC
TRBD1 | medium-sized | TRBJ1-5 | TRBV28 | CASRRQGFGNQPQHF | TGTGCCAGCAGGAGACAGGGGTTCGGCAATCAGCCCCAGCATTTT
NA | NA | TRBJ1-5 | TRBV9 | CASSAGATSNQPQHF | TGTGCCAGCAGCGCCGGGGCCACATCAAATCAGCCCCAGCATTTT
NA | NA | TRBJ2-6 | TRBV5-1 | CASSLDEHGASGANVLTF | TGCGCCAGCAGCCTGGACGAACACGGGGCCTCTGGGGCCAACGTCCTGACTTTC
NA | many | TRBJ2-3 | TRBV20-1 | CSAMDSATDTQYF | TGCAGTGCGATGGACAGTGCCACAGATACGCAGTATTTT
NA | NA | TRBJ2-5 | TRBV5-6 | CASSSGGQPETQYF | TGTGCCAGCAGCTCCGGTGGACAGCCAGAGACCCAGTACTTC
NA | NA | TRBJ1-1 | TRBV6-2/TRBV6-3 | CASTPSVIVNTEAFF | TGTGCCAGCACCCCCTCCGTCATTGTGAACACTGAAGCTTTCTTT
NA | many | TRBJ2-1 | TRBV6-4 | CASSAAPGAYNEQFF | TGTGCCAGCAGTGCGGCACCTGGGGCCTACAATGAGCAGTTCTTC
NA | NA | TRBJ1-6 | TRBV5-4 | CASSLRDSPLHF | TGTGCCAGCAGCTTACGGGATTCACCCCTCCACTTT
TRBD1 | medium-sized | TRBJ2-3 | TRBV24-1 | CATSDPLGTGGIDTQYF | TGTGCCACCAGTGACCCTTTAGGGACAGGGGGCATCGATACGCAGTATTTT
TRBD1 | NA | TRBJ2-1 | TRBV28 | CASSSPHRGPDNEQFF | TGTGCCAGCAGTTCCCCGCACAGGGGGCCCGACAATGAGCAGTTCTTC
NA | many | TRBJ2-3 | TRBV6-2/TRBV6-3 | CASSEAYGSLDTQYF | TGTGCCAGCAGTGAAGCCTACGGGAGTCTTGATACGCAGTATTTT
TRBD2 | many | TRBJ2-3 | TRBV5-1 | CASSLAATSGGLPDTQYF | TGCGCCAGCAGCTTGGCCGCGACTAGCGGGGGCCTACCAGATACGCAGTATTTT
NA | many | TRBJ2-2 | TRBV4-2 | CASSQDLFRSGGELFF | TGTGCCAGCAGCCAAGATTTATTCCGAAGTGGCGGGGAGCTGTTTTTT
NA | medium-sized | TRBJ2-7 | TRBV28 | CASAGSGWDEQYF | TGTGCCAGCGCGGGGTCAGGGTGGGACGAGCAGTACTTC
TRBD1 | NA | TRBJ2-4 | TRBV9 | CASSVGVSQGVIQYF | TGTGCCAGCAGCGTAGGGGTATCTCAGGGGGTCATTCAGTACTTC
TRBD2 | medium-sized | TRBJ2-3 | TRBV5-1 | CASSSREAGITDTQYF | TGTGCCAGCAGCTCCCGAGAAGCGGGGATCACAGATACGCAGTATTTT
NA | few | TRBJ2-5 | TRBV5-1 | CASSFDSAQETQYF | TGCGCCAGCAGCTTCGACAGCGCTCAAGAGACCCAGTACTTC
TRBD2 | NA | TRBJ2-3 | TRBV6-5 | CASSRTSGSATDTQYF | TGTGCCAGCAGTCGGACTAGCGGGAGTGCAACAGATACGCAGTATTTT
NA | NA | TRBJ1-5 | TRBV21-1 | CASSKVPGPLHF | TGTGCCAGCAGCAAAGTCCCAGGCCCCCTGCATTTT
NA | medium-sized | TRBJ2-1 | TRBV29-1 | CSVEVLALQQFF | TGCAGCGTTGAAGTCCTAGCACTGCAGCAGTTCTTC
NA | NA | TRBJ1-5 | TRBV6-2/TRBV6-3 | CASSYSLHLGGNQPQHF | TGTGCCAGCAGTTACTCGCTGCATCTGGGGGGCAATCAGCCCCAGCATTTT
NA | NA | TRBJ1-3 | TRBV28 | CASSLTASGNTIYF | TGTGCCAGCAGTTTAACAGCCTCTGGAAACACCATATATTTT
NA | many | TRBJ1-4 | TRBV11-2 | CASSLVAGVNEKLFF | TGTGCCAGCAGCTTAGTTGCGGGAGTTAATGAAAAACTGTTTTTT
NA | NA | TRBJ2-5 | TRBV20-1 | CSARDRVTQETQYF | TGCAGTGCTAGAGATCGTGTCACACAAGAGACCCAGTACTTC
NA | many | TRBJ1-6 | TRBV19 | CASSAAGDNSPLHF | TGTGCCAGCAGTGCGGCAGGGGACAATTCACCCCTCCACTTT
NA | NA | TRBJ2-2 | TRBV7-8 | CASSSGPYAGELFF | TGTGCCAGCAGCTCGGGACCTTACGCCGGGGAGCTGTTTTTT
TRBD2 | few | TRBJ2-7 | TRBV29-1 | CSVAGTYEQYF | TGCAGCGTAGCGGGGACCTACGAGCAGTACTTC
TRBD2 | NA | TRBJ2-3 | TRBV5-4 | CASSPPRGAGGDTQYF | TGTGCCAGCAGCCCTCCACGGGGGGCGGGAGGGGATACGCAGTATTTT